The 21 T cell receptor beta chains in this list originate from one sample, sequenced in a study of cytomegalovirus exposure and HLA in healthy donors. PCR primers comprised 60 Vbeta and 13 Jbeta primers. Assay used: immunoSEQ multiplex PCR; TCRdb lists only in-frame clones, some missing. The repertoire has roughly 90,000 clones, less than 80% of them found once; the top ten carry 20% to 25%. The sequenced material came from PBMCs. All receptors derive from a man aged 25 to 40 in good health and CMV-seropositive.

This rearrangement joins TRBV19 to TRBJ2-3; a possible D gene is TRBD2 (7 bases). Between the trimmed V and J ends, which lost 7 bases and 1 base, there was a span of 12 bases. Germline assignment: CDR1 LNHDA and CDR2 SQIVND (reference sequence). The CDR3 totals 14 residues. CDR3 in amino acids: CASTQGGGTDTQYF. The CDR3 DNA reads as TGTGCCAGTACCCAAGGGGGGGGCACAGATACGCAGTATTTT. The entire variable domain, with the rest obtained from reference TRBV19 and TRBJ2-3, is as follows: DGGITQSPKYLFRKEGQNVTLSCEQNLNHDAMYWYRQDPGQGLRLIYYSQIVNDFQKGDIAEGYSVSREKKESFPLTVTSAQKNPTAFYLCASTQGGGTDTQYFGPGTRLTVL.

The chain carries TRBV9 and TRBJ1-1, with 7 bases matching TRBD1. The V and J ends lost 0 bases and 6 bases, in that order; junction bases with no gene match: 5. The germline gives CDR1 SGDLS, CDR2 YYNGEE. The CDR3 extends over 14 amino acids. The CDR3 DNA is TGTGCCAGCAGCGTAGTTAGGGGGCGGGCTGAAGCTTTCTTT. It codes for CASSVVRGRAEAFF.

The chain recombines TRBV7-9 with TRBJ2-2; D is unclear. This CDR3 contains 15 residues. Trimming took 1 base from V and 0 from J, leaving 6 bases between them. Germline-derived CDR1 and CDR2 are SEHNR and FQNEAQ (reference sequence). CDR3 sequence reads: CASSLDQANTGELFF. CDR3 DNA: TGTGCCAGCAGCTTAGACCAGGCGAACACCGGGGAGCTGTTTTTT.

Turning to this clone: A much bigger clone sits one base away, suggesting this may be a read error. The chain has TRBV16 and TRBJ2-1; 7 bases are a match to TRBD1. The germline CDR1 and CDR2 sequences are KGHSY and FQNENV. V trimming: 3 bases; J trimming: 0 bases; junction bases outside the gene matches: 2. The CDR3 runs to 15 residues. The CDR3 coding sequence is TGTGCCAGCAGCCACCGGGACAGCTCCTACAATGAGCAGTTCTTC. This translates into CASSHRDSSYNEQFF. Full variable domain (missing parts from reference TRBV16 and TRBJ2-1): GEEVAQTPKHLVRGEGQKAKLYCAPIKGHSYVFWYQQVLKNEFKFLISFQNENVFDETGMPKERFSAKCLPNSPCSLEIQATKLEDSAVYFCASSHRDSSYNEQFFGPGTRLTVL.

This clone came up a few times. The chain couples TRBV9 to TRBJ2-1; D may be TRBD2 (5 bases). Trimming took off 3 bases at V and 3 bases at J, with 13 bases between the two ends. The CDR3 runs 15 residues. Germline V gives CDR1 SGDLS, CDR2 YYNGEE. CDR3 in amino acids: CASSAGLDYYNEQFF. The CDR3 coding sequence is TGTGCCAGCAGCGCTGGACTTGATTACTACAATGAGCAGTTCTTC.

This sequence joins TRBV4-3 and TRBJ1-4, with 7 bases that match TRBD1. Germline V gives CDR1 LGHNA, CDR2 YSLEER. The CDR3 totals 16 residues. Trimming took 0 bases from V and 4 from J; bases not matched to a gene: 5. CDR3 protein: CASSQEAGQINEKLFF. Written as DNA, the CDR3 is TGCGCCAGCAGCCAAGAGGCGGGACAGATTAATGAAAAACTGTTTTTT.

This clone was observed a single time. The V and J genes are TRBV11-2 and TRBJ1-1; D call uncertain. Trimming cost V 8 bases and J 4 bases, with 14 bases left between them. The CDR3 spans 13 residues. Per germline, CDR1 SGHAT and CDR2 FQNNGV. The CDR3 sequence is CASRSGRPTEAFF. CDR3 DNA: TGTGCCAGCCGTAGTGGCAGGCCCACTGAAGCTTTCTTT.

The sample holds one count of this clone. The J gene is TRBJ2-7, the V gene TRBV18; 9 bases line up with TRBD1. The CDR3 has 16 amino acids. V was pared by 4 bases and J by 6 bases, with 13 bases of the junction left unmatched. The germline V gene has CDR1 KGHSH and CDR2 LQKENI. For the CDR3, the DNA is TGTGCCAGCTCACTAACCCGGGACAGGGCACCACTCGAGCAGTACTTC. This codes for CASSLTRDRAPLEQYF.

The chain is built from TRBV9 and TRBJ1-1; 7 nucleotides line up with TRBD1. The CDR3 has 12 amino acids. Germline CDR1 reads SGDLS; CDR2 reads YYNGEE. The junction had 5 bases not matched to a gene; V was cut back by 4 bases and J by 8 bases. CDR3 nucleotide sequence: TGTGCCAGCAGCAAGGGGGCAAGCGAAGCTTTCTTT. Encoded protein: CASSKGASEAFF.

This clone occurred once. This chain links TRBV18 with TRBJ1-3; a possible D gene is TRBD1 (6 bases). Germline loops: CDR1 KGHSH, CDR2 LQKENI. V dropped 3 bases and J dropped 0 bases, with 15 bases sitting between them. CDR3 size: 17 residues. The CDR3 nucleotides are TGTGCCAGCTCACCCCCGGGACAACTACGCTCTGGAAACACCATATATTTT. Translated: CASSPPGQLRSGNTIYF.

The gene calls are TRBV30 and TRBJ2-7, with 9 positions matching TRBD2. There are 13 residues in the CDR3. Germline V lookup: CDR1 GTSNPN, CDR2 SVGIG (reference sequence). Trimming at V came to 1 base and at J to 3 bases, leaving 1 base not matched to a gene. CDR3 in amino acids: CAWSATSGYEQYF. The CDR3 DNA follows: TGTGCCTGGAGTGCGACTAGCGGCTACGAGCAGTACTTC.

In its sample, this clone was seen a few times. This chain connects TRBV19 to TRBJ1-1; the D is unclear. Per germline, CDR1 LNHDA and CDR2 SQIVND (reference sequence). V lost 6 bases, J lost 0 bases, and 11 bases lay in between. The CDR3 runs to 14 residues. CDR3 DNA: TGTGCCAGTAGAAGAAACTTCATGAACACTGAAGCTTTCTTT. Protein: CASRRNFMNTEAFF.

The CDR3 spells CASSLSTWSWGQGSYEQYF. The CDR3 bases are TGTGCCAGCAGTTTATCTACGTGGTCCTGGGGACAGGGATCCTACGAGCAGTACTTC. The chain has TRBV28 and TRBJ2-7; 9 bases are a match to TRBD1. Losses at the gene ends were 1 base for V and 1 base for J; bases not matched to a gene: 14. Germline lookup yields CDR1 MDHEN and CDR2 SYDVKM. The CDR3 totals 19 residues.

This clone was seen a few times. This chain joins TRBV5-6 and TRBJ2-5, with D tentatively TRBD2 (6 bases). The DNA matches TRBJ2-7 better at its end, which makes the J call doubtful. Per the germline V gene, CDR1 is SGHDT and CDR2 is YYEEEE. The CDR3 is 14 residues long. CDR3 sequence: CASKVSGSSYEQYF. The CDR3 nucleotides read TGTGCCAGCAAAGTTAGCGGAAGCTCCTACGAGCAGTACTTC.

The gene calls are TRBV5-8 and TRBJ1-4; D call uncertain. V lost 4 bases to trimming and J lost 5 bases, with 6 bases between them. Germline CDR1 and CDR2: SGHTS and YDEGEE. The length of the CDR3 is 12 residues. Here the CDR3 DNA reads TGTGCCAGCAGCGCGGCGAATGAAAAACTGTTTTTT. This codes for CASSAANEKLFF.

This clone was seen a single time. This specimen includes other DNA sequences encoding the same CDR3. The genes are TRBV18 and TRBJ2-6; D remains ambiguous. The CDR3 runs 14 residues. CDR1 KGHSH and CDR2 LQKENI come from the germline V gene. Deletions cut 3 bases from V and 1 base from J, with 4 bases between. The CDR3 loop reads CASSPSSGANVLTF. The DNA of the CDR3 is TGTGCCAGCTCACCGTCTTCTGGGGCCAACGTCCTGACTTTC.

Here the CDR3 reads CASSGQGAYTEAFF. The CDR3 DNA is TGCGCCAGCAGCGGACAGGGGGCGTACACTGAAGCTTTCTTT. V gene TRBV5-1 combines with J gene TRBJ1-1; 11 nucleotides agree with TRBD1. From germline, CDR1 is SGHRS and CDR2 YFSETQ. The CDR3 is 14 residues long. With 4 bases clipped from V and 3 bases from J, the junction kept 2 bases outside the gene matches.

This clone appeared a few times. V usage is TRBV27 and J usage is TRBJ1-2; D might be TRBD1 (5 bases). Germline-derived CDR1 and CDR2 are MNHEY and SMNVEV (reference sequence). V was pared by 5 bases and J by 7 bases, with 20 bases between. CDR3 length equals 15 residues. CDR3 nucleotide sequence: TGTGCCAGCAGTCCCCGGGTCAGGGTCACGATTGGCTACACCTTC. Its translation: CASSPRVRVTIGYTF.

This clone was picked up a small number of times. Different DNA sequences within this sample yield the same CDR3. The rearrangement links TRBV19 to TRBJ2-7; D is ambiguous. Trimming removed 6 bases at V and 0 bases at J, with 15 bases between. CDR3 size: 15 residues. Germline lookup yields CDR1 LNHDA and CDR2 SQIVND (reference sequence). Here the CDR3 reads CASSKRLAASYEQYF. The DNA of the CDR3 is TGTGCCAGTAGCAAAAGACTGGCGGCCTCCTACGAGCAGTACTTC.

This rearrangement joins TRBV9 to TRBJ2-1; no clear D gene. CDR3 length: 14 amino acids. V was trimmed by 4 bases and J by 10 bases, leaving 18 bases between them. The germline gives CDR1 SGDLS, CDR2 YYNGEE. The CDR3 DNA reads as TGTGCCAGCAGCATTTCCCCGACGGAGTCCGAGCAGTTCTTC. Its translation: CASSISPTESEQFF.

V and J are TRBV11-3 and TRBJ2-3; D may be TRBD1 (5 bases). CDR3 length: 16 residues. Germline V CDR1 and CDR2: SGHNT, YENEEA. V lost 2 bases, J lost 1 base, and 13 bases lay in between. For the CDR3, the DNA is TGTGCCAGCAGCTTATCCAGGGTCGAGGGCACAGATACGCAGTATTTT. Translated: CASSLSRVEGTDTQYF. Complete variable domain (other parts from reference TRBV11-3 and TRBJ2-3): EAGVVQSPRYKIIEKKQPVAFWCNPISGHNTLYWYLQNLGQGPELLIRYENEEAVDDSQLPKDRFSAERLKGVDSTLKIQPAELGDSAVYLCASSLSRVEGTDTQYFGPGTRLTVL.